The T cell receptor (beta chain) described here comes from a study of breast tumors, draining lymph nodes, adjacent tissues. Study conclusions and caveats: Tumor T cell lymph node origin was a supported hypothesis, not proven. Tumor TCR diversity was below lymph nodes but above nontumor tissue. The data were judged consistent with most tumor T cells coming from lymph node and expanding in tumor. Compared with basal-like, luminal-like tumors shared significantly more repertoire with nontumor tissue.

The lymph nodes were axillary draining lymph nodes from breast cancer patients. Germline lookup yields CDR1 SGHAT and CDR2 FQDESV (reference sequence). The V segment lost 4 bases and the J segment 3 bases; nucleotides outside the gene matches: 8. The CDR3 runs to 15 residues. This clonotype was seen ten or more times. Its specificity is not known. MiXCR was run by TCRdb on the multiplex PCR reads, yielding one entry per CDR3 protein. The sample shows about 170,000 distinct CDR3 sequences, around a third of them seen only once. The chain links TRBV11-1 to TRBJ2-7, with 8 bases matching TRBD1. The material sequenced was axillary lymph node tissue. The origin of this receptor is a female donor with breast cancer. Some clones in this sample may be carry-over from other donors' samples. CDR3 protein: CASSSQSGQVYEQYF. In DNA form, the CDR3 reads TGTGCCAGCAGCTCACAATCGGGACAGGTCTACGAGCAGTACTTC. The variable domain in full, with the rest retrieved from reference TRBV11-1 and TRBJ2-7, is EAEVAQSPRYKITEKSQAVAFWCDPISGHATLYWYRQILGQGPELLVQFQDESVVDDSQLPKDRFSAERLKGVDSTLKIQPAELGDSAMYLCASSSQSGQVYEQYFGPGTRLTVT.